Listed below are T cell receptor beta chains from one sample, sequenced in a study of post-analysis software for immune sequencing data. A single record per CDR3 protein comes from TCRdb applying MiXCR to the PCR reads. The data show about 540,000 distinct CDR3 sequences, with around a third seen just once and 4.5% to 7.5% held by the top ten. Sequencing was carried out using blood. The receptors derive from a girl aged 2-17 years with multiple sclerosis. Each CDR3 is given with its conserved first and last residue. The order of the fields is CDR3 protein, V gene.

CDR3: CSAGEDRAVLSGANVLTF; V: TRBV20-1
CDR3: CASSEGSYGYTF; V: TRBV10-2
CDR3: CASSFRTGRYGYTF; V: TRBV5-6
CDR3: CTSRGAGEKLFF; V: TRBV6-5
CDR3: CSVEDPAEILAKNIQYF; V: TRBV29-1
CDR3: CSAPSGGSSYEQYF; V: TRBV20-1
CDR3: CASSYMSSQYF; V: TRBV6-5
CDR3: CASSQGGAPAGGYHEQFF; V: TRBV4-1
CDR3: CASSLEYGGWTDTQYF; V: TRBV7-8
CDR3: CSARTDDTEAFF; V: TRBV20-1
CDR3: CASSGGTGLNEKLFF; V: TRBV2
CDR3: CASSLTGGETEAFF; V: TRBV12-3/TRBV12-4
CDR3: CASSQGTEVGRQPQHF; V: TRBV4-1
CDR3: CASSTHFGTKDPETQYF; V: TRBV7-8
CDR3: CASSETVGNTQYF; V: TRBV10-1
CDR3: CASSLAGRETQFF; V: TRBV5-1
CDR3: CASSQDDEPGQGTQHEQYF; V: TRBV4-1
CDR3: CASSHWDRIYGYTF; V: TRBV3-1
CDR3: CSGGQTNEKLFF; V: TRBV29-1
CDR3: CASSLAGLADTQDTQYF; V: TRBV5-1
CDR3: CASRVGLAGGVNTYEQYF; V: TRBV4-1
CDR3: CAISEVSIWRVQQSGTQYF; V: TRBV10-3
CDR3: CASSRSGTGGRYYGYTF; V: TRBV3-1
CDR3: CASSPARDLTYEQYF; V: TRBV18
CDR3: CAITRGLAGDTQYF; V: TRBV10-3
CDR3: CASSLAGTASTDTQYF; V: TRBV7-8
CDR3: CSARDSVWETQYF; V: TRBV20-1
CDR3: CSAPLAGRHYNEQFF; V: TRBV20-1
CDR3: CSAGPEQASPDTQYF; V: TRBV20-1
CDR3: CASSQDLFGAQNYGYTF; V: TRBV4-1
CDR3: CASSQDTGLNQPQHF; V: TRBV3-1
CDR3: CASSFHQGGSYEQYF; V: TRBV7-2
CDR3: CASSQEASAGAYNEQFF; V: TRBV4-2